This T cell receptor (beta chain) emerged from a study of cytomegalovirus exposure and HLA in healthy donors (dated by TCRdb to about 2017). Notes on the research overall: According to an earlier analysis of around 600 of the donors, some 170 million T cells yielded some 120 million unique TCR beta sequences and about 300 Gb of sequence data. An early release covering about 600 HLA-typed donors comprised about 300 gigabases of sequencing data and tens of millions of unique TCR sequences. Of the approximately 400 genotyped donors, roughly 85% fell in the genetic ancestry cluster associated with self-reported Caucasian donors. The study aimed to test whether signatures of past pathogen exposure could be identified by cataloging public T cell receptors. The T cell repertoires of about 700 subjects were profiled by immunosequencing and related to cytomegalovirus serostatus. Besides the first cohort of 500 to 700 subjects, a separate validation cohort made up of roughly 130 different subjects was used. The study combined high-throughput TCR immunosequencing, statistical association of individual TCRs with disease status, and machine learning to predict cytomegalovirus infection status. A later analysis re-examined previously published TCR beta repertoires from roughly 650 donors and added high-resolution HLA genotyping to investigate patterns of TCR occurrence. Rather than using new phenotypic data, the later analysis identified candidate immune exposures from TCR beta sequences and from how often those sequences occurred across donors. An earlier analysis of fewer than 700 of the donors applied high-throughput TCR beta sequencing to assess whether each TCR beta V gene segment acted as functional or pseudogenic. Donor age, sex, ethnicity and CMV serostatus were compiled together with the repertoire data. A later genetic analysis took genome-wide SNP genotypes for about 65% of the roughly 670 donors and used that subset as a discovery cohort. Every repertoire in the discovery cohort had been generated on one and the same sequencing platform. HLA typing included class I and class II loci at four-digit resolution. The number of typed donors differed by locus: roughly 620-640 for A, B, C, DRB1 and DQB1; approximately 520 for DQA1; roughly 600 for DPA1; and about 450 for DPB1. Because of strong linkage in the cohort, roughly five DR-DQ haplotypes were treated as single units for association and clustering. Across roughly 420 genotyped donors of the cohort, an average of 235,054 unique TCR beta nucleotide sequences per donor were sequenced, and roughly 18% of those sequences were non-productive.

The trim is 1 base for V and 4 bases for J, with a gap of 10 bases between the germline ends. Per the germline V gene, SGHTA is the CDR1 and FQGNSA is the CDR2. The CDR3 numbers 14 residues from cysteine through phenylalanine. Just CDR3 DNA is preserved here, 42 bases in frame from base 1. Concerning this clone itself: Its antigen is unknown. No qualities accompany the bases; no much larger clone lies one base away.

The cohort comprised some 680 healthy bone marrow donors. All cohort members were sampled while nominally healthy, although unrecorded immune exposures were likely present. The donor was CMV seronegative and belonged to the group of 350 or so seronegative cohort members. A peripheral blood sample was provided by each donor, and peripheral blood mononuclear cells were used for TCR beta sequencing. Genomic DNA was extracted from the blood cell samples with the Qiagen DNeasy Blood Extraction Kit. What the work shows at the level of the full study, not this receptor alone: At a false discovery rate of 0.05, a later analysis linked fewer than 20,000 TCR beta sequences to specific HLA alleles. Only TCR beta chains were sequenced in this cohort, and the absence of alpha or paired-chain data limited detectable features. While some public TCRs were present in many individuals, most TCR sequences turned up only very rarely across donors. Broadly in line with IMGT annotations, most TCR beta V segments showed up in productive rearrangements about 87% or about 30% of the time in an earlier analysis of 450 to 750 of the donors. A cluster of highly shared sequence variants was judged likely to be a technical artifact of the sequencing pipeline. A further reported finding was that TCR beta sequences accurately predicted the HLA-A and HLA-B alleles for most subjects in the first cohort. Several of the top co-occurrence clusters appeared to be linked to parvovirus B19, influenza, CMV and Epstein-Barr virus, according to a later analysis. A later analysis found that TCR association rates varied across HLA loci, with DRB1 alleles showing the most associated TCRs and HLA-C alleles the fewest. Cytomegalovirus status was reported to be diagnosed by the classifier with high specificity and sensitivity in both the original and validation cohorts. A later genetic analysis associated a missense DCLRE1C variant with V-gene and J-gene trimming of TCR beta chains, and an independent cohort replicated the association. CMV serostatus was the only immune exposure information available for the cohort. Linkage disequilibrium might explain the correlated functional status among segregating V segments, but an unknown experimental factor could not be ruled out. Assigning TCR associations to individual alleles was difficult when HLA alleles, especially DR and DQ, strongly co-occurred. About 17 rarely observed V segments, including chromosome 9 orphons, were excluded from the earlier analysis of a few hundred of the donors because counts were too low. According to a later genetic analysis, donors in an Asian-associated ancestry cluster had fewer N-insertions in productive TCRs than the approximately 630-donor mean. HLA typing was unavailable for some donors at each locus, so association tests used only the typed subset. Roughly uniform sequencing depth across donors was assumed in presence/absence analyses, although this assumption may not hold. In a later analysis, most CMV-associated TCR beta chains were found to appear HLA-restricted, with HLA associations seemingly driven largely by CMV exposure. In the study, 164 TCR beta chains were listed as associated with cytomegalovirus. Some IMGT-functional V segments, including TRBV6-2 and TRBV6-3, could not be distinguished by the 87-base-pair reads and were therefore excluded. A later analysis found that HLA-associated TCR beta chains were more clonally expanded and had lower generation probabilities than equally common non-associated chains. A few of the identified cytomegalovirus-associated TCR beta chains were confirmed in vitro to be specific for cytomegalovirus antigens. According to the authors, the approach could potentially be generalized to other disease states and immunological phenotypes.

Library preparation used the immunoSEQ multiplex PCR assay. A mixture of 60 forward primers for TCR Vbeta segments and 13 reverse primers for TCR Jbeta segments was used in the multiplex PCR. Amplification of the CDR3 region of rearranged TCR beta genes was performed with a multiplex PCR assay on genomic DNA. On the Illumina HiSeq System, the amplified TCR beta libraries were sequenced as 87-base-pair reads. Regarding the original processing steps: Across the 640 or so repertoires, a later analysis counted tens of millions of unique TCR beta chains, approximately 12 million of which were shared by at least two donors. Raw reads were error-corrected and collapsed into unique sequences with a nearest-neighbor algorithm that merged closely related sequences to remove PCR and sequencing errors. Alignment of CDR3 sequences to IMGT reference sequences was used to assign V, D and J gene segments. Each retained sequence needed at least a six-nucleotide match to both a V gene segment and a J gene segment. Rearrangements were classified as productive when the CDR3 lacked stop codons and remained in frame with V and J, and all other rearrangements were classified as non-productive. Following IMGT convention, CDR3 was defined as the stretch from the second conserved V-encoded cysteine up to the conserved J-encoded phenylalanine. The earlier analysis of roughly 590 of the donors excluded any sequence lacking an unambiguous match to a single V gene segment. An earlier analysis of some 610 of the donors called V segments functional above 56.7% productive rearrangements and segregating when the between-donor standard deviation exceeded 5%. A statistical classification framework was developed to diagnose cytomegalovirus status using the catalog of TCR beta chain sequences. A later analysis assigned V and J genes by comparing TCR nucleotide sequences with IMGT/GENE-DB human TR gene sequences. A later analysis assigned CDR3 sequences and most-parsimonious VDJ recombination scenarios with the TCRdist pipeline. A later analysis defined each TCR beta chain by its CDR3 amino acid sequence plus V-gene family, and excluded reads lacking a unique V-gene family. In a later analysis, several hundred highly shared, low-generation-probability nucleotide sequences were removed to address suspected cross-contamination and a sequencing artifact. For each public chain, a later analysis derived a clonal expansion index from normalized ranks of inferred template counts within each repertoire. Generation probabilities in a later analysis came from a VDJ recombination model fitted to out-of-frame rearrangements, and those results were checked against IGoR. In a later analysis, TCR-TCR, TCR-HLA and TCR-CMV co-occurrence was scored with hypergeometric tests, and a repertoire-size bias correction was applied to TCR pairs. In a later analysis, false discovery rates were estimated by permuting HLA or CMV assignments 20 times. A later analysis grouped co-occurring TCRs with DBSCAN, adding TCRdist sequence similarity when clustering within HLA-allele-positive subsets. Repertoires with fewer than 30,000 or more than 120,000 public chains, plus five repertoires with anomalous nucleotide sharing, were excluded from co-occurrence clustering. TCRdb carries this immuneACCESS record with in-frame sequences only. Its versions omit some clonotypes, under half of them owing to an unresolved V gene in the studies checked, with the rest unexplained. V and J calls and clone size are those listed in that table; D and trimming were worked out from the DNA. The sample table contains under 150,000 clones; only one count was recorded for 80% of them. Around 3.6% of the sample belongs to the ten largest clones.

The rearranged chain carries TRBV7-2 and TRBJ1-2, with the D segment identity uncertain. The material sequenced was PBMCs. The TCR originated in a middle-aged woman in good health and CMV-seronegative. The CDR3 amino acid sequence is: CASSLVGNSYGYTF. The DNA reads TGTGCCAGCAGCTTAGTGGGCAACAGCTATGGCTACACCTTC.